These 2 T cell receptor beta chains were all obtained from the same sample, sequenced in a study of blood T cell repertoires in COVID-19. The data were produced by immunoSEQ multiplex PCR, yet TCRdb's version contains in-frame clones alone and is incomplete. The sample consists of around 260,000 clones, 85% of them appearing once. Material: peripheral blood. The receptor source for this set is a human donor in a cohort sampled during active COVID-19.

V gene TRBV30 combines with J gene TRBJ2-2; no clear D. CDR3 size: 16 residues. CDR1 GTSNPN and CDR2 SVGIG come from the germline V gene (reference sequence). V was pared by 1 base and J by 6 bases, with 18 bases between. Here the CDR3 reads CAWSASFIVSSGELFF. As DNA, the CDR3 is TGTGCCTGGAGTGCATCCTTTATCGTGAGCTCCGGGGAGCTGTTTTTT.

The chain links TRBV9 to TRBJ2-7, with TRBD2 as a possible D gene (6 bases). The CDR3 consists of 15 residues. Deletions cut 0 bases from V and 0 bases from J, with 10 bases between. From germline, CDR1 is SGDLS and CDR2 YYNGEE. The CDR3 spells CASSVAWDSSYEQYF. In DNA form, the CDR3 reads TGTGCCAGCAGCGTAGCTTGGGACTCCTCCTACGAGCAGTACTTC.